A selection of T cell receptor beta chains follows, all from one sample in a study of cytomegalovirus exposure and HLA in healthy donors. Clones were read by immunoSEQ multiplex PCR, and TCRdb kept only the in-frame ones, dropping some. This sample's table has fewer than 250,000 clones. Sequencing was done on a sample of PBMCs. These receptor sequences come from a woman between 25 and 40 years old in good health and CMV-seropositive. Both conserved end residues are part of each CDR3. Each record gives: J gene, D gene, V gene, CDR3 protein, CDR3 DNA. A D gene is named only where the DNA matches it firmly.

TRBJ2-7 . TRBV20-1 CSARGVSKYF TGCAGTGCTAGGGGAGTCTCGAAGTACTTC
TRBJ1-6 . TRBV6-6 CASSYNNKSPLHF TGTGCCAGCAGTTACAATAACAAGTCACCCCTCCACTTT
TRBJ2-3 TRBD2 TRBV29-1 CSVYIAGRDTQYF TGCAGCGTATACATAGCGGGGAGGGATACGCAGTATTTT
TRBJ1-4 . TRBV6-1 CASKRDISNEKLFF TGTGCCAGCAAGAGGGACATTTCTAATGAAAAACTGTTTTTT
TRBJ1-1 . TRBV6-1 CASRELLGGTEAFF TGTGCCAGCAGGGAGCTTTTGGGAGGAACTGAAGCTTTCTTT
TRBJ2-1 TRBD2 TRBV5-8 CASSLALSSGDAVEQFF TGTGCCAGCAGCTTGGCTCTTTCTAGCGGGGACGCCGTAGAGCAGTTCTTC
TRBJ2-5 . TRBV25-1 CAVSGNQETQYF TGTGCCGTCTCCGGGAATCAAGAGACCCAGTACTTC
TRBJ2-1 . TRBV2 CASQVNEQFF TGTGCCAGCCAGGTTAACGAGCAGTTCTTC
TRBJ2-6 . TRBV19 CASSEGAGANVLTF TGTGCCAGTAGTGAGGGGGCTGGGGCCAACGTCCTGACTTTC
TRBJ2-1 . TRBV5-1 CASRTEDEQFF TGCGCCAGCAGGACGGAGGATGAGCAGTTCTTC
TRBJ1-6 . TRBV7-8 CASPPARAFGSLHF TGTGCCAGCCCCCCCGCCAGGGCGTTCGGGTCCCTCCACTTT
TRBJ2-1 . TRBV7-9 CAPTETSYNEQFF TGTGCCCCAACGGAGACCTCCTACAATGAGCAGTTCTTC
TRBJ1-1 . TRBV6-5 CASSPTGTEAFF TGTGCCAGCAGCCCAACTGGCACTGAAGCTTTCTTT
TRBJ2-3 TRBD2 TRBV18 CASSPLGGADTQYF TGTGCCAGCTCACCATTGGGAGGGGCAGATACGCAGTATTTT
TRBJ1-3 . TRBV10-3 CAISESPVSGNTIYF TGTGCCATCAGTGAGTCACCAGTCTCCGGAAACACCATATATTTT
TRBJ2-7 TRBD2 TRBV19 CASSRRGRIFYEQYF TGTGCCAGTAGTAGGCGCGGGAGGATCTTTTACGAGCAGTACTTC
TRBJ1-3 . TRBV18 CASSPFSVAGNTIYF TGTGCCAGCTCACCGTTTTCAGTCGCTGGAAACACCATATATTTT
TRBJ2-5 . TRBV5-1 CASSLVGGETETQYF TGCGCCAGCAGCTTGGTGGGGGGAGAAACAGAGACCCAGTACTTC
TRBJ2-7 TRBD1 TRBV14 CASSRTGGSYEQYF TGTGCCAGCAGCCGGACAGGGGGGAGCTACGAGCAGTACTTC
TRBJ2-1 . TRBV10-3 CAISESYAGGMSYNEQFF TGTGCCATCAGTGAGTCGTATGCTGGCGGGATGTCCTACAATGAGCAGTTCTTC
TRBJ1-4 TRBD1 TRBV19 CASSNGQGPLEKLFF TGTGCCAGTAGTAACGGACAGGGCCCCTTGGAAAAACTGTTTTTT
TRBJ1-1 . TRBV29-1 CSVRLVAPEAFF TGCAGCGTTAGACTCGTAGCCCCTGAAGCTTTCTTT
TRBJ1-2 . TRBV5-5 CASSLSGDYGYTF TGTGCCAGCAGCTTGTCAGGGGACTATGGCTACACCTTC
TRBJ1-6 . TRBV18 CASSSDSIPNSPLHF TGTGCCAGCTCATCGGACAGCATACCTAATTCACCCCTCCACTTT
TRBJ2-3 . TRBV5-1 CASSFQADSTDTQYF TGCGCCAGCAGCTTTCAAGCGGATAGCACAGATACGCAGTATTTT
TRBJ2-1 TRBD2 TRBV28 CASSFSGRANNEQFF TGTGCCAGCAGTTTTAGCGGGAGGGCCAACAATGAGCAGTTCTTC
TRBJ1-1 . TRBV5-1 CASSLELGFEAFF TGCGCCAGCAGCTTGGAATTGGGCTTTGAAGCTTTCTTT
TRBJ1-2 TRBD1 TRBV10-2 CASNRQGDNYGYTF TGCGCCAGCAACCGACAGGGGGATAACTATGGCTACACCTTC
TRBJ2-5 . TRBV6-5 CASSAGETQYF TGTGCCAGCAGTGCGGGGGAGACCCAGTACTTC
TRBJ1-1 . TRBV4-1 CASSHIRGLDSSTEAFF TGCGCCAGCAGCCATATTCGGGGGTTAGACTCGAGCACTGAAGCTTTCTTT
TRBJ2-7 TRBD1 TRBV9 CASTTGTGPEQYF TGTGCCAGCACCACCGGGACAGGGCCCGAGCAGTACTTC
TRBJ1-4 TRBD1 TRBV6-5 CASRSAGQDGKKLFF TGTGCCAGCAGATCAGCCGGACAGGACGGGAAAAAACTGTTTTTT
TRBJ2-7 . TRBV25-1 CASSALGKGPYEQYF TGTGCCAGCAGTGCCCTTGGGAAGGGGCCCTACGAGCAGTACTTC
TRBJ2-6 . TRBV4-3 CASSQQFGNSGANVLTF TGCGCCAGCAGCCAACAATTCGGGAACTCTGGGGCCAACGTCCTGACTTTC
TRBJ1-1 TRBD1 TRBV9 CASSVAGGGGTEAFF TGTGCCAGCAGCGTAGCAGGGGGCGGTGGTACTGAAGCTTTCTTT
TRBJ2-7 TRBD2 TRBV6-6 CASSLIAGAYEQYF TGTGCCAGCAGTTTAATAGCGGGAGCCTACGAGCAGTACTTC
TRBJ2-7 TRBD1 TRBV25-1 CASSKARPGQDYEQYF TGTGCCAGCAGTAAAGCAAGGCCGGGACAGGATTACGAGCAGTACTTC
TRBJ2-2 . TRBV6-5 CASSYSGQNTGELFF TGTGCCAGCAGTTACTCGGGACAGAACACCGGGGAGCTGTTTTTT
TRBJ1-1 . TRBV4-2 CASSQEGDSEAFF TGTGCCAGCAGCCAGGAGGGAGATTCTGAAGCTTTCTTT
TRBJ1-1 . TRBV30 CAWTVTRGGDAYTEAFF TGTGCCTGGACCGTCACTCGAGGGGGGGATGCGTACACTGAAGCTTTCTTT
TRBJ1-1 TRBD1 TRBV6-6 CASSPLTGDTEAFF TGTGCCAGCAGTCCGTTGACAGGGGACACTGAAGCTTTCTTT
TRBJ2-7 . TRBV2 CASSEAGGGSYEQYF TGTGCCAGCAGTGAGGCCGGAGGAGGGAGCTACGAGCAGTACTTC
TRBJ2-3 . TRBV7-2 CASSLRGGPGTQYF TGTGCCAGCAGCTTAAGAGGGGGACCTGGTACGCAGTATTTT
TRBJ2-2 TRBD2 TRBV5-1 CASSGYRGGPGELFF TGCGCCAGCAGCGGATACCGGGGAGGGCCCGGGGAGCTGTTTTTT
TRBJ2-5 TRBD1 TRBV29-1 CSVGGQGKETQYF TGCAGCGTTGGGGGACAGGGAAAAGAGACCCAGTACTTC